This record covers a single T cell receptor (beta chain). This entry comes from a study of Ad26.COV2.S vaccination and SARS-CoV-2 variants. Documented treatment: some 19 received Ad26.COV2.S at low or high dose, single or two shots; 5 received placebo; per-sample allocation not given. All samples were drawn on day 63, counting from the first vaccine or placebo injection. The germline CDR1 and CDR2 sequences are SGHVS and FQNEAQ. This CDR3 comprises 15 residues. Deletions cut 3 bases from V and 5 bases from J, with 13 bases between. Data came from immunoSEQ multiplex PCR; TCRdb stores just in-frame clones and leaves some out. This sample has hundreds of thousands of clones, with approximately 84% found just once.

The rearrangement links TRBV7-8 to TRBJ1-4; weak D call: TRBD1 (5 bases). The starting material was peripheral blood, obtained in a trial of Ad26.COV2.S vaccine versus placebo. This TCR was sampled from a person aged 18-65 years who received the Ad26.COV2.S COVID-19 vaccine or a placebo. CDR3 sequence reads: CASSFRTGGNEKLFF. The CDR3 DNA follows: TGTGCCAGCAGCTTTCGCACAGGAGGAAATGAAAAACTGTTTTTT.